The next 4 T cell receptor beta chains were all read from a single sample in a study of OX40 agonist ivuxolimab in advanced cancers. Data came from immunoSEQ multiplex PCR; TCRdb stores just in-frame clones and leaves some out. The sample has fewer than 85,000 clones, around 90% seen once. The material was CD4+ or CD8+ T cells sorted from blood, obtained in a trial of the OX40 agonist ivuxolimab. The source is an adult with an advanced solid tumor such as melanoma, head and neck, liver or kidney cancer.

Here the CDR3 reads CASSPSQGRIIHSNQPQHF. In DNA form, the CDR3 reads TGTGCCAGCAGTCCTTCTCAGGGTAGGATTATACATAGCAATCAGCCCCAGCATTTT. The rearrangement uses TRBV27 and TRBJ1-5; possible D gene TRBD1, 5 bases. V dropped 5 bases and J dropped 0 bases, with 23 bases sitting between them. The CDR3 sequence is 19 residues long. CDR1 is MNHEY, CDR2 SMNVEV, per germline (reference sequence).

The V call is TRBV7-2, the J call TRBJ2-7, with 10 bases lining up with TRBD2. This CDR3 is 15 amino acids long. Germline-derived CDR1 and CDR2 are SGHTA and FQGNSA. The J segment lost 0 bases and the V segment lost 5 bases, leaving 4 bases of the junction unmatched. CDR3 in amino acids: CASSRTSGSSYEQYF. The CDR3 nucleotides read TGTGCCAGCAGCCGGACTAGCGGAAGCTCCTACGAGCAGTACTTC.

This chain uses TRBV27 with TRBJ2-7, with D possibly matching TRBD1 (6 bases). The CDR3 consists of 14 residues. The germline V gene has CDR1 MNHEY and CDR2 SMNVEV (reference sequence). The V and J ends lost 2 bases and 3 bases respectively, with 11 bases between them. CDR3 in amino acids: CASSLRDTGYEQYF. The CDR3 DNA reads as TGTGCCAGCAGTTTACGGGACACAGGCTACGAGCAGTACTTC.

V is TRBV19 and J is TRBJ1-5, with a weak D call TRBD1 (5 bases). Germline V CDR1 and CDR2: LNHDA, SQIVND (reference sequence). The CDR3 is 14 residues long. The V end was cut by 10 bases, the J end by 4 bases, with 17 bases between. In DNA, the CDR3 is TGTGCCATTGGGGGGGGACTTCGAAATCAGCCCCAGCATTTT. Its translation: CAIGGGLRNQPQHF.